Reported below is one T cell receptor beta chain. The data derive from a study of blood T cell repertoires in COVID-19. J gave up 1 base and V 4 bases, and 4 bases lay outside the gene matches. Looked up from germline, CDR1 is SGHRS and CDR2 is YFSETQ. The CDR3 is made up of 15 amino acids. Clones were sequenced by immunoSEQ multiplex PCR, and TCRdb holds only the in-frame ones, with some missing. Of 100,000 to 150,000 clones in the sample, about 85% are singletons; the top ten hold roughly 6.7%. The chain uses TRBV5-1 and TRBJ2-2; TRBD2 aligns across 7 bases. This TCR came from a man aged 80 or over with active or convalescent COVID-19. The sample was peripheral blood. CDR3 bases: TGCGCCAGCAGCGCTTTAGCGGGGAACACCGGGGAGCTGTTTTTT. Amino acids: CASSALAGNTGELFF. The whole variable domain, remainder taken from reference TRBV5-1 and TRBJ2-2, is KAGVTQTPRYLIKTRGQQVTLSCSPISGHRSVSWYQQTPGQGLQFLFEYFSETQRNKGNFPGRFSGRQFSNSRSEMNVSTLELGDSALYLCASSALAGNTGELFFGEGSRLTVL.